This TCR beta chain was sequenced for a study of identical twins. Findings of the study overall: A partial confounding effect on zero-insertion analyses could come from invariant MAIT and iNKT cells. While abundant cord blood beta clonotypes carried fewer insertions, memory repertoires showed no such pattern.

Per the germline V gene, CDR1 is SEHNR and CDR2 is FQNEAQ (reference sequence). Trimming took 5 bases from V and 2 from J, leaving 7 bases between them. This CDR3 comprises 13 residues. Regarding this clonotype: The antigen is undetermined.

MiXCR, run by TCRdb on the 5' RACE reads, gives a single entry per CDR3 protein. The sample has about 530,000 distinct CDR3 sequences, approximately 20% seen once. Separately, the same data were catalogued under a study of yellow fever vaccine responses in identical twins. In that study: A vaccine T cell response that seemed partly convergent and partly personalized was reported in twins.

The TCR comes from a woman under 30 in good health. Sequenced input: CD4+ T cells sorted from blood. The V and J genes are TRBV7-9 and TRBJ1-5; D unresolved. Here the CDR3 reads CASSREGNQPQHF. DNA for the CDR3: TGTGCCAGCAGCCGAGAAGGCAATCAGCCCCAGCATTTT.